This is a list of T cell receptor beta chains from one sample in a study of control samples from healthy donors and cancer patients. Method: immunoSEQ multiplex PCR; TCRdb's copy keeps in-frame clones and lacks some. The table lists about 250,000 clones, roughly four fifths of them singletons. The material sequenced was PBMCs. The receptor source for this set is a woman aged 55-69 years with lung cancer. The CDR3 runs from the conserved cysteine through the conserved F or W. The D gene is left open where the match is weak. Size values are once, few and many counts, or a class for expanded clones, and some rows have none.

abundance,j_gene,d_gene,v_gene,CDR3nt,CDR3aa
-,TRBJ2-7,-,TRBV7-9,TGTGCCAGCAGCTTAGGCGCTAACTACGAGCAGTACTTC,CASSLGANYEQYF
-,TRBJ2-2,-,TRBV7-2,TGTGCCAGCAACTCAAGACCCGGGGAGCTGTTTTTT,CASNSRPGELFF
-,TRBJ2-1,TRBD2,TRBV7-2,TGTGCCAGCAAAGTCGACGGGGGGGCGAGGAATGAGCAGTTCTTC,CASKVDGGARNEQFF
-,TRBJ1-5,TRBD1,TRBV5-8,TGTGCCAGCAGCTTGACGACAGGGACTTACCCCCAGCATTTT,CASSLTTGTYPQHF
-,TRBJ2-5,TRBD2,TRBV9,TGTGCCAGCAGCGCTAGCGGGGCGAAAAAAGAGACCCAGTACTTC,CASSASGAKKETQYF
few,TRBJ1-6,TRBD1,TRBV18,TGTGCCAGCTCACCCGGGACAGGGGATAATTCACCCCTCCACTTT,CASSPGTGDNSPLHF
-,TRBJ2-1,-,TRBV7-3,TGTGCCAGCAGCAGAGACTACAATGAGCAGTTCTTC,CASSRDYNEQFF
-,TRBJ1-1,-,TRBV7-3,TGTGCCAGCAGCTTAACAGGGCTGGAGACTGAAGCTTTCTTT,CASSLTGLETEAFF
-,TRBJ2-5,TRBD1,TRBV28,TGTGCCAGCAGTGTCCCGGGACAGCAAGAGACCCAGTACTTC,CASSVPGQQETQYF
many,TRBJ2-7,-,TRBV30,TGTGCCTGTCGTGAACGAGCGTACGAGCAGTACTTC,CACRERAYEQYF
-,TRBJ1-2,TRBD1,TRBV5-1,TGCGCCAGCAGTACGACAGGGATCTATGGCTACACCTTC,CASSTTGIYGYTF
many,TRBJ2-7,TRBD1,TRBV7-9,TGTGCCAGCAGCCCCACAGGGGCCGAGCAGTACTTC,CASSPTGAEQYF
-,TRBJ1-4,-,TRBV6-5,TGTGCCAGCAGGTCCGTGAATGAAAAACTGTTTTTT,CASRSVNEKLFF
-,TRBJ2-3,TRBD2,TRBV7-3,TGTGCCAGCAGCCGGGGACTAGCAGGAGATACGCAGTATTTT,CASSRGLAGDTQYF
once,TRBJ2-1,-,TRBV7-9,TGTGCCAGCAGCTTAAGGGGGACTACCCGAGGGGTTGACAATGAGCAGTTCTTC,CASSLRGTTRGVDNEQFF
-,TRBJ2-3,TRBD2,TRBV5-1,TGCGCCAGCAGCTTGGGGACTAGCGGAACCACAGATACGCAGTATTTT,CASSLGTSGTTDTQYF
few,TRBJ1-5,-,TRBV15,TGTGCCACCAGCAGGGAAGCAGGTTTGAATCAGCCCCAGCATTTT,CATSREAGLNQPQHF
-,TRBJ1-4,-,TRBV7-6,TGTGCCAGCAGCATCGGGACACCGCTCCGTGAAAAACTGTTTTTT,CASSIGTPLREKLFF
-,TRBJ2-1,-,TRBV5-1,TGCGCCAGCAGCTTGTTGGTATATGGGACAAATTACGAGCAGTTCTTC,CASSLLVYGTNYEQFF
-,TRBJ1-3,TRBD1,TRBV5-1,TGCGCCAGCAGCTTTTACGGGACAGCAGACGGAAACACCATATATTTT,CASSFYGTADGNTIYF
once,TRBJ1-1,-,TRBV29-1,TGCAGCGTTGAAGGTGGCAGGGGCAGCACTGAAGCTTTCTTT,CSVEGGRGSTEAFF
-,TRBJ2-3,TRBD1,TRBV6-5,TGTGCCAGCAAGACAGGGGGCAACACAGATACGCAGTATTTT,CASKTGGNTDTQYF
once,TRBJ2-7,TRBD1,TRBV12-3/TRBV12-4,TGTGCCAGCAGTCCGGGACAGAACGAGCAGTACTTC,CASSPGQNEQYF
-,TRBJ2-7,-,TRBV4-1,TGCGCCAGCAGGCGGGACCGACTCTCCTACGAGCAGTACTTC,CASRRDRLSYEQYF
-,TRBJ1-1,-,TRBV19,TGTGCCAGTCGTGTGGGGGGAGGGAACACTGAAGCTTTCTTT,CASRVGGGNTEAFF
-,TRBJ2-3,TRBD1,TRBV14,TGTGCCAGCAGCCAAGGGACAGGGCCAGATACGCAGTATTTT,CASSQGTGPDTQYF
-,TRBJ2-5,-,TRBV6-2/TRBV6-3,TGTGCCAGCAGTTACCCCCTTACCATCGGGGGGACCCAGTACTTC,CASSYPLTIGGTQYF
-,TRBJ1-2,-,TRBV23-1,TGCGCCAGCAGTCACCTCTATGGCTACACCTTC,CASSHLYGYTF
once,TRBJ1-1,-,TRBV6-5,TGTGCCAGCAGTTACGGGATGAGGAACACTGAAGCTTTCTTT,CASSYGMRNTEAFF